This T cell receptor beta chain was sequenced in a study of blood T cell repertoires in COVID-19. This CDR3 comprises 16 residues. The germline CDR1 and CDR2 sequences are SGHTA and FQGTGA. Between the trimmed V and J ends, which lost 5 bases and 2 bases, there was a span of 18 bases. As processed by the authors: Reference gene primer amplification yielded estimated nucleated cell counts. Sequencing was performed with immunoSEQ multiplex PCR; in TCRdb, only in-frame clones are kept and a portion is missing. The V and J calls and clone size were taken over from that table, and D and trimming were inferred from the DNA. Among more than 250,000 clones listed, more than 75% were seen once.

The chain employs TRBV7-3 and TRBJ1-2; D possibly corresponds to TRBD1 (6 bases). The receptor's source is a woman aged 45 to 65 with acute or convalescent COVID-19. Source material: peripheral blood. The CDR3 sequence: CASSLDQGQLNYGYTF. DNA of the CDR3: TGTGCCAGCAGCCTGGACCAGGGGCAGTTGAACTATGGCTACACCTTC. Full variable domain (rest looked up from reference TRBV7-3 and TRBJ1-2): GAGVSQTPSNKVTEKGKYVELRCDPISGHTALYWYRQSLGQGPEFLIYFQGTGAADDSGLPNDRFFAVRPEGSVSTLKIQRTERGDSAVYLCASSLDQGQLNYGYTFGSGTRLTVV.